The clone carrying this T cell receptor beta chain occurred many times. Its antigen is unidentified. The read stops 3 residues short of the end of the CDR3; the missing end is completed from the germline J gene. Caucasian heritage predominated among both patients and controls. V gave up 5 bases and J gave up 5 bases, with 12 bases separating them. This CDR3 has 13 residues. Germline V gene data show CDR1 as SGHTA and CDR2 as FQGNSA. These data are taken from a study of T cell clonality in common variable immunodeficiency. Only in-frame clones appear in the TCRdb table, and some are missing; sequencing was by immunoSEQ multiplex PCR. This sample has 50,000 to 70,000 clones, each found more than once. Study conclusions and caveats: Repertoire-complication correlations in CVID were limited by patient heterogeneity. Fewer TCRbeta clones were shared among CVID subjects than controls.

Sample: peripheral blood mononuclear cells. The chain links TRBV7-2 to TRBJ1-1; no definite D call. The receptor was isolated from a person between 18 and 70 years old in good health. The CDR3 here is CASSMSLETEAFF. The CDR3 DNA, read in part, is TGTGCCAGCAGCATGTCCCTAGAGACTGAA.